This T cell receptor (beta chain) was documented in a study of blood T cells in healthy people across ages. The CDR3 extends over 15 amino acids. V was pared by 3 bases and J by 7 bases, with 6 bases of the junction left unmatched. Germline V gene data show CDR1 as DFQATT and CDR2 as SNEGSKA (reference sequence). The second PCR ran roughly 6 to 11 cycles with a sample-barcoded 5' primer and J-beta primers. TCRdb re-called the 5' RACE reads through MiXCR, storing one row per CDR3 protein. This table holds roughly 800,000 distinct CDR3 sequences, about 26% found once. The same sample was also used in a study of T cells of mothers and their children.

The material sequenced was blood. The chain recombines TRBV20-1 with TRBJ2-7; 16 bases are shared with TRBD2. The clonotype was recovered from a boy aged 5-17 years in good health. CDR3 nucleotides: TGCAGTGCTAGGTCGGGACTAGCGGGAGGGCGAGAGCAGTACTTC. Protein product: CSARSGLAGGREQYF.